The 7 T cell receptor beta chains below all came from one sample that was sequenced in a study of blood T cell repertoires in COVID-19. This table comes from immunoSEQ multiplex PCR, and its TCRdb copy is limited to in-frame clones, with some not included. The sample consists of some 99,000 clones, 70% to 90% of them appearing once. Material for sequencing was peripheral blood. These receptors all come from a woman between 55 and 75 years old in a cohort sampled during active or convalescent COVID-19.

This chain uses TRBV5-3 with TRBJ2-3, with 11 bases matching TRBD2. TRBV5-3 is an open reading frame whose function is uncertain. J gave up 3 bases and V 4 bases, and 13 bases lay outside the gene matches. CDR3 length: 18 residues. This CDR3 is CARSPARLAGGPTDTQYF. The CDR3 bases are TGTGCCAGAAGCCCTGCTCGTTTAGCGGGGGGGCCGACAGATACGCAGTATTTT.

In this sample, this clone turned up a few times. The chain is built from TRBV6-5 and TRBJ1-5; D remains unclear. V gave up 6 bases and J gave up 2 bases, with 8 bases separating them. Per the germline V gene, CDR1 is MNHEY and CDR2 is SVGAGI. The CDR3 has 13 residues. CDR3 coding DNA: TGTGCCAGCAGAGTCGGTCGCAATCAGCCCCAGCATTTT. This sequence encodes CASRVGRNQPQHF.

J is TRBJ2-1 and V is TRBV5-1; 10 bases are shared with TRBD2. Germline trimming cut 2 bases from V and 7 bases from J; bases unmatched to any gene: 9. Germline lookup yields CDR1 SGHRS and CDR2 YFSETQ. The CDR3 has 16 residues. The DNA of the CDR3 is TGCGCCAGCAGCTTCGCGTCTAGCGGGAGACTAAATGAGCAGTTCTTC. As protein: CASSFASSGRLNEQFF.

The chain uses TRBV9 and TRBJ2-1, with D uncertain. V was shortened by 3 bases and J by 4 bases, with 11 bases between the two germline ends. CDR3 length: 14 amino acids. The germline CDR1 and CDR2 sequences are SGDLS and YYNGEE. CDR3 DNA: TGTGCCAGCAGCGATACCACGGGTTACAATGAGCAGTTCTTC. Its translation is CASSDTTGYNEQFF.

The chain carries TRBV28 and TRBJ1-3; 7 bases match TRBD1. Germline V CDR1 and CDR2: MDHEN, SYDVKM. V lost 4 bases to trimming and J lost 0 bases; unmatched junction nucleotides: 3. CDR3 length equals 15 residues. CDR3: CASSSTGASGNTIYF. CDR3 nucleotides: TGTGCCAGCAGTTCTACAGGGGCCTCTGGAAACACCATATATTTT. Looking up the rest from reference TRBV28 and TRBJ1-3 gives the full variable domain: DVKVTQSSRYLVKRTGEKVFLECVQDMDHENMFWYRQDPGLGLRLIYFSYDVKMKEKGDIPEGYSVSREKKERFSLILESASTNQTSMYLCASSSTGASGNTIYFGEGSWLTVV.

This clone was found once. This chain links TRBV7-2 with TRBJ1-2, with 7 bases matching TRBD1. Germline loops: CDR1 SGHTA, CDR2 FQGNSA. The CDR3 spans 12 residues. V was pared by 5 bases and J by 7 bases, with 4 bases of the junction left unmatched. CDR3 region: CASSPRQGGYTF. The CDR3 coding sequence is TGTGCCAGCAGCCCGAGACAGGGTGGCTACACCTTC.

The chain joins TRBV10-3 to TRBJ1-3; 9 bases match TRBD1. In germline, CDR1 is ENHRY, CDR2 SYGVKD. The CDR3 has 15 amino acids. The V and J ends lost 4 bases and 4 bases, in that order; junction bases with no gene match: 5. CDR3 protein: CAISGDRVAGNTIYF. CDR3 in DNA: TGTGCCATCAGTGGGGACAGGGTTGCCGGAAACACCATATATTTT.